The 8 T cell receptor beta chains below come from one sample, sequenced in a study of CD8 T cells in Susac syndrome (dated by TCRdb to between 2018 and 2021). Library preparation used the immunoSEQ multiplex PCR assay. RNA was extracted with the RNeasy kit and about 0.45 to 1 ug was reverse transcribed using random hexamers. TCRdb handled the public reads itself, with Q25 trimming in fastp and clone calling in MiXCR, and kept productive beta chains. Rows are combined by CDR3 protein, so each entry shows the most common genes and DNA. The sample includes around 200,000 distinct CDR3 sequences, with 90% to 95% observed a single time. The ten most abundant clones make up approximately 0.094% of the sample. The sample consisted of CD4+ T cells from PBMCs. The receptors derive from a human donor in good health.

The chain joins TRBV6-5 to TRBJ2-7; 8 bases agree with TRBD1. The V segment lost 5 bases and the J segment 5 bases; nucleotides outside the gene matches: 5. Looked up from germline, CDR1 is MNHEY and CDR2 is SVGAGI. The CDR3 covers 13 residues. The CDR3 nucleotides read TGTGCCAGCAGTAGAGGACAGGGACACGAGCAGTACTTC. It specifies CASSRGQGHEQYF.

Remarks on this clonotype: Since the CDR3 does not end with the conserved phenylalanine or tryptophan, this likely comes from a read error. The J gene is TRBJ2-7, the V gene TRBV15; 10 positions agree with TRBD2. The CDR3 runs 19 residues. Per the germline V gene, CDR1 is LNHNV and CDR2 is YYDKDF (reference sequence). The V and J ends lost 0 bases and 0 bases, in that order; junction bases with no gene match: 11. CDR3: CATSRDYPSGGPSSYEQYS. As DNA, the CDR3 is TGTGCCACCAGCAGAGATTATCCTAGCGGGGGTCCCAGCTCCTACGAGCAGTACTCC.

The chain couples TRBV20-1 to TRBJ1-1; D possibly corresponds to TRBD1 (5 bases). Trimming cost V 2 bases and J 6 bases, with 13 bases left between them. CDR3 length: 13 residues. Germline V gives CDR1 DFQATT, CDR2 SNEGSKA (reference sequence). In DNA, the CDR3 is TGCAGTGCTAGATCCACGAGGGGCTCTGAAGCTTTCTTT. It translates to CSARSTRGSEAFF.

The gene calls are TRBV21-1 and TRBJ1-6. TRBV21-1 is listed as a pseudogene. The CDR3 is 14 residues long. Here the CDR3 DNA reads TGTGCCAGCAGCAATAGGTGGGATTGTTCACCCCTCCACTTT. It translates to CASSNRWDCSPLHF.

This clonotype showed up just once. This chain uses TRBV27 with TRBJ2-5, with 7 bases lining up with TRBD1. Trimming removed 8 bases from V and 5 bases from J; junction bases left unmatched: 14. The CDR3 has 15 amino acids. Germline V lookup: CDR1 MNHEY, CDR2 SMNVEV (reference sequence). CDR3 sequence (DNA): TGTGCCAGCGGCTCAGGGGGTAGTTGGAGTGAGACCCAGTACTTC. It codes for CASGSGGSWSETQYF.

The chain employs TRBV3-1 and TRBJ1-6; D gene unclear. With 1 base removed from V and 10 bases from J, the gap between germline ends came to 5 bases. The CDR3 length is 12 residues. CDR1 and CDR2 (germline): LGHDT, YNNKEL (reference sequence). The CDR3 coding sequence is TGTGCCAGCAGCCAAGCAAGATCACCCCTCCACTTT. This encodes CASSQARSPLHF.

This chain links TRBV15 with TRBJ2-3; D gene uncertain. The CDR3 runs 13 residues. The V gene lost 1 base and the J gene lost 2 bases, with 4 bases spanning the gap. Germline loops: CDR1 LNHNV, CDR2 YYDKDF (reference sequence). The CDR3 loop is CATSRVNTDTQYF. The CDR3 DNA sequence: TGTGCCACCAGCAGAGTTAACACAGATACGCAGTATTTT.

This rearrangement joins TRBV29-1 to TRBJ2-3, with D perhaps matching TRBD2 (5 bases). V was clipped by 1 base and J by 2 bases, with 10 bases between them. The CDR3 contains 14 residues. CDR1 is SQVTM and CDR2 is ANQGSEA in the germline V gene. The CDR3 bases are TGCAGCGTTGAAGGAGCGGAACCCACAGATACGCAGTATTTT. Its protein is CSVEGAEPTDTQYF.